One TCR beta chain is described in this entry. Its antigen is unknown. Mismatch with germline at one junction end may stem from a read error. This specimen belongs to a study of vaccination and CD4 T cells after COVID-19. Treatment given: roughly 11-day PBMC culture with coronavirus spike peptide pools or control peptides (ViraFEST assay). Per germline, CDR1 SGHVS and CDR2 FNYEAQ. The CDR3 length is 16 residues. Oncomine TCR Beta short-read sequencing was applied to DNA from cultured CD4+ T cells. TCRdb recomputed calls from the PCR reads with MiXCR, one row per CDR3 protein. This sample carries fewer than 30,000 distinct CDR3 sequences, around 50% of them seen once, and the ten largest clones take 28%.

J is TRBJ2-3 and V is TRBV7-6; D unresolved. Here the sequenced sample was CD4+ T cells from blood, cultured in vitro, taken before SARS-CoV-2 vaccination. The receptor was derived from a human donor who received a COVID-19 vaccine. The CDR3 DNA sequence: TGTGCCAGCAGCTTAGCGCGGCCTGGCAGCATAGATACGCAGTATTTT. It codes for CASSLARPGSIDTQYF.